These 27 T cell receptor beta chains share one sample of origin, sequenced in a study of CD8+CD57+ T cells in acquired aplastic anemia. It was genomic DNA that served as the template for profiling TCR beta VDJ and CDR3. TCRdb re-called the reads through MiXCR, storing one row per CDR3 protein. The sample includes roughly 180,000 distinct CDR3 sequences, about 44% seen only once; the top ten take 13%. Those patients picked for sequencing had displayed CD8+CD57+ cell expansion on flow cytometry. The sequenced sample consisted of sorted CD4+, CD8+, or CD8+CD57+ T cells (not recorded which) from PBMCs. All receptors derive from a human donor with aplastic anemia.

This clonotype has a count of ten or more. In DNA form, the CDR3 reads TGTGCCAGCAGTTCCCAGACTAGCGGGTCGGGTACGCAGTATTTT. It codes for CASSSQTSGSGTQYF. The chain is built from TRBV2 and TRBJ2-3, with TRBD2 matching 10 bases. Per germline, CDR1 SNHLY and CDR2 FYNNEI. The CDR3 has 15 amino acids. The ends lost 5 bases at V and 8 bases at J; junction bases unmatched: 10.

This clonotype has ten or more counts. The V call is TRBV7-9, the J call TRBJ1-3; D unresolved. The CDR3 length is 15 residues. Trimming pared 6 bases from V and 0 bases from J, leaving 12 bases between. The germline CDR1 and CDR2 sequences are SEHNR and FQNEAQ (reference sequence). The CDR3 here is CASSVFGNSGNTIYF. CDR3 nucleotides: TGTGCCAGCAGTGTGTTCGGAAACTCTGGAAACACCATATATTTT. Variable domain in full (rest from reference TRBV7-9 and TRBJ1-3): DTGVSQNPRHKITKRGQNVTFRCDPISEHNRLYWYRQTLGQGPEFLTYFQNEAQLEKSRLLSDRFSAERPKGSFSTLEIQRTEQGDSAMYLCASSVFGNSGNTIYFGEGSWLTVV.

This clonotype was seen many times. The chain uses TRBV5-1 and TRBJ2-1; 14 bases match TRBD2. In germline, CDR1 is SGHRS, CDR2 YFSETQ. The CDR3 is made up of 17 amino acids. With V trimmed by 0 bases and J by 6 bases, 5 bases remained unmatched. CDR3 nucleotide sequence: TGCGCCAGCAGCTTGGTTCCCGGACTAGCGGGGGGCAATGAGCAGTTCTTC. The encoded protein is CASSLVPGLAGGNEQFF.

CDR3: CAIGGGNYGYTF. DNA of the CDR3: TGTGCCATCGGAGGAGGGAACTATGGCTACACCTTC. The chain uses TRBV25-1 and TRBJ1-2; D unclear. V gave up 10 bases and J gave up 2 bases, with 11 bases separating them. The germline V gene encodes CDR1 MGHDK and CDR2 SYGVNS. The CDR3 runs to 12 residues.

This clonotype was detected only a few times. This chain uses TRBV2 with TRBJ1-4; a possible D gene is TRBD1 (6 bases). Trimming removed 5 bases from V and 11 bases from J, with 12 bases in between. The CDR3 spans 12 residues. In germline, CDR1 is SNHLY, CDR2 FYNNEI. CDR3 in amino acids: CASSLGQPKLFF. CDR3 nucleotide sequence: TGTGCCAGCAGTCTTGGACAGCCCAAACTGTTTTTT.

The genes are TRBV4-1 and TRBJ2-7; TRBD2 matches 7 bases. With 1 base clipped from V and 4 bases from J, the junction kept 7 bases outside the gene matches. Germline CDR1 and CDR2: MGHRA and YSYEKL. The CDR3 runs 15 residues. The CDR3 DNA sequence: TGCGCCAGCAGCCAAGTAATACGCGGGAGTTACGAGCAGTACTTC. It yields the protein CASSQVIRGSYEQYF.

This clonotype has only a few counts. The chain employs TRBV24-1 and TRBJ2-5, with D perhaps matching TRBD2 (6 bases). Trimming shortened V by 7 bases and J by 2 bases, and 16 bases separated the two germline ends. This CDR3 contains 15 residues. Germline V CDR1 and CDR2: KGHDR, SFDVKD. The CDR3 region has the DNA TGTGCCACCAGGTCAGCCGGGGGACCGCAAGAGACCCAGTACTTC. It yields the protein CATRSAGGPQETQYF.

In its sample, this clonotype was seen a few times. This chain's CDR3 is CASRRTKRGQETQYF. CDR3 nucleotides: TGTGCCAGCAGGCGAACTAAACGAGGACAAGAGACCCAGTACTTC. V usage is TRBV3-1 and J usage is TRBJ2-5; D is ambiguous. Germline V gene data show CDR1 as LGHDT and CDR2 as YNNKEL (reference sequence). Between the trimmed V and J ends, which lost 6 bases and 2 bases, there was a span of 16 bases. The length of the CDR3 is 15 residues.

This clonotype was detected many times. J is TRBJ1-5 and V is TRBV7-8; no clear D gene. The CDR3 sequence is 14 residues long. Germline CDR1 SGHVS, CDR2 FQNEAQ. Trimming took off 5 bases at V and 3 bases at J, with 11 bases between the two ends. CDR3 in DNA: TGTGCCAGCAGCACCCGACGGGACAATCAGCCCCAGCATTTT. Protein product: CASSTRRDNQPQHF.

The chain carries TRBV20-1 and TRBJ2-6; 8 bases are shared with TRBD1. Germline CDR1 reads DFQATT; CDR2 reads SNEGSKA (reference sequence). The CDR3 runs to 17 residues. Trimming cost V 3 bases and J 4 bases; bases outside gene matches: 11. The CDR3 spells CSARPPQGARGANVLTF. CDR3 sequence (DNA): TGCAGTGCTAGGCCCCCGCAGGGGGCCCGCGGGGCCAACGTCCTGACTTTC.

This clonotype was found once. An end of the junction does not agree with germline; a read error may underlie this. This chain connects TRBV10-3 to TRBJ1-1; D remains unclear. The CDR3 extends over 14 amino acids. Looked up from germline, CDR1 is ENHRY and CDR2 is SYGVKD. CDR3 loop: CAISGSQSNTEVFF. For the CDR3, the DNA is TGTGCCATCAGTGGGTCTCAGTCGAACACTGAAGTTTTCTTT.

The chain links TRBV28 to TRBJ2-5; D is possibly TRBD1 or TRBD2 (6 bases each). The CDR3 runs to 14 residues. Per germline, CDR1 MDHEN and CDR2 SYDVKM. Trimming removed 5 bases from V and 5 bases from J, with 15 bases in between. CDR3 nucleotides: TGTGCCAGCAGTCATGACGGAGGGGGGGAGACCCAGTACTTC. Its translation: CASSHDGGGETQYF.

This clonotype was detected a few times. The CDR3 here is CATSRTGDRYYEQYF. CDR3 sequence (DNA): TGTGCCACCAGCAGAACAGGGGACCGCTACTACGAGCAGTACTTC. This chain uses TRBV15 with TRBJ2-7; 7 nucleotides match TRBD1. The length of the CDR3 is 15 residues. V lost 2 bases, J lost 3 bases, and 7 bases stayed unmatched. Germline CDR1 is LNHNV and CDR2 is YYDKDF (reference sequence).

The chain recombines TRBV7-9 with TRBJ2-5, with D hard to call. The V and J ends lost 4 bases and 3 bases respectively, with 9 bases between them. Germline CDR1 SEHNR, CDR2 FQNEAQ (reference sequence). CDR3 length: 13 residues. The CDR3 here is CASSSHKEETQYF. CDR3 nucleotides: TGTGCCAGCAGCTCACACAAGGAAGAGACCCAGTACTTC.

There are many counts of this clonotype. This CDR3 is CASSQGPGGREDTQYF. The CDR3 nucleotides read TGCGCCAGCAGCCAGGGACCGGGGGGGCGGGAAGATACGCAGTATTTT. J is TRBJ2-3 and V is TRBV4-3, with 8 bases identical to TRBD2. V trimming: 3 bases; J trimming: 5 bases; junction bases outside the gene matches: 10. Germline CDR1 reads LGHNA; CDR2 reads YSLEER. The CDR3 runs to 16 residues.

This clonotype was counted ten times or more. The V gene is TRBV5-5, the J gene TRBJ2-7; 11 nucleotides align to TRBD2. There are 15 residues in the CDR3. V shed 4 bases and J 4 bases; nucleotides not matched to a gene: 7. Germline lookup yields CDR1 SGHKS and CDR2 YYEKEE (reference sequence). The CDR3: CASSETSGGLYEQYF. The CDR3 DNA reads TGTGCCAGCAGCGAAACTAGCGGGGGCCTATACGAGCAGTACTTC.

Only one count was recorded for this clonotype. This likely comes from a read error, as the CDR3 has no conserved phenylalanine or tryptophan at its end. No DNA is shown, since the ends of the CDR3 on it are uncertain; the CDR3 is the one TCRdb lists. The chain combines TRBV20-1 with TRBJ2-5; the table's D gene call, TRBD1, was not cross checked with the DNA. The CDR3 length equals 8 residues, ends included. Germline loops: CDR1 DFQATT, CDR2 SNEGSKA (reference sequence). This chain's CDR3 is CSARGGGL.

Regarding this clonotype: Being one base from a much bigger clone, this may be a read error. V and J are TRBV10-3 and TRBJ1-1; the D gene is possibly TRBD1 (5 bases). The CDR3 is 13 amino acids. V lost 3 bases to trimming and J lost 5 bases, with 10 bases between them. The germline V gene encodes CDR1 ENHRY and CDR2 SYGVKD. CDR3 protein: CAISEGEITEAFF. CDR3 bases: TGTGCCATCAGTGAAGGGGAAATAACTGAAGCTTTCTTT.

This clonotype appeared a few times. This rearrangement joins TRBV2 to TRBJ1-1, with D hard to call. Germline CDR1 and CDR2: SNHLY and FYNNEI. Trimming shortened V by 6 bases and J by 0 bases, and 8 bases separated the two germline ends. The CDR3 loop spans 13 amino acids. CDR3 region: CASSAVVNTEAFF. CDR3 DNA: TGTGCCAGCAGCGCGGTAGTGAACACTGAAGCTTTCTTT.

The chain has TRBV29-1 and TRBJ2-3; the match to TRBD2 covers 8 bases. With V trimmed by 6 bases and J by 0 bases, 11 bases remained unmatched. The CDR3 is made up of 16 amino acids. In germline, CDR1 is SQVTM, CDR2 ANQGSEA. The CDR3 loop reads CSVGGLDLSSTDTQYF. CDR3 nucleotide sequence: TGCAGCGTGGGGGGACTAGACCTATCTAGCACAGATACGCAGTATTTT.

This clonotype was seen at least ten times. The rearrangement links TRBV6-5 to TRBJ1-5; no firm D call. CDR1 and CDR2 (germline): MNHEY, SVGAGI. V was shortened by 0 bases and J by 2 bases, with 11 bases between the two germline ends. The CDR3 covers 16 residues. CDR3 coding DNA: TGTGCCAGCAGTTACTCTTGGGCGAAGGGCAATCAGCCCCAGCATTTT. Translating it yields CASSYSWAKGNQPQHF.

This sequence joins TRBV19 and TRBJ1-5, with TRBD1 as a possible D gene (5 bases). Germline CDR1 reads LNHDA; CDR2 reads SQIVND (reference sequence). The V end lost 3 bases, the J end lost 7 bases, and 13 bases lay between the germline ends. This CDR3 has 14 residues. CDR3: CASSIAGKGQPQHF. The CDR3 region has the DNA TGTGCCAGTAGTATTGCAGGGAAGGGGCAGCCCCAGCATTTT.

This clonotype appeared once. The chain couples TRBV2 to TRBJ2-7; 8 nucleotides line up with TRBD1. Germline CDR1 SNHLY, CDR2 FYNNEI. The CDR3 extends over 14 amino acids. With 2 bases clipped from V and 7 bases from J, the junction kept 7 bases outside the gene matches. The CDR3, as DNA: TGTGCCAGCAGTGAACGGGACAGGCCTAGGGAGCAGTACTTC. Encoded protein: CASSERDRPREQYF.

The rearrangement links TRBV15 to TRBJ1-2; tentatively, D is TRBD1 (6 bases). CDR3 size: 14 residues. Per the germline V gene, CDR1 is LNHNV and CDR2 is YYDKDF (reference sequence). V was trimmed by 3 bases and J by 1 base, leaving 9 bases between them. The CDR3 nucleotides read TGTGCCACCAGCAGGGACAGCCTTAACTATGGCTACACCTTC. The encoded protein is CATSRDSLNYGYTF.

In this sample, this clonotype turned up a few times. CDR3 sequence reads: CAISGAKDSYNSPLHF. The CDR3 DNA reads TGTGCCATCAGTGGCGCCAAGGACAGCTATAATTCACCCCTCCACTTT. This sequence joins TRBV10-3 and TRBJ1-6, with D possibly being TRBD1 (6 bases). Trimming removed 4 bases at V and 3 bases at J, with 13 bases between. The CDR3 is 16 residues long. Germline V gene sequence: CDR1 ENHRY, CDR2 SYGVKD.

There are many counts of this clonotype. The V gene is TRBV7-3, the J gene TRBJ2-2, with 9 bases aligning to TRBD2. In germline, CDR1 is SGHTA, CDR2 FQGTGA. The CDR3 loop spans 14 amino acids. The V segment lost 5 bases and the J segment 6 bases; nucleotides outside the gene matches: 4. The CDR3 nucleotides read TGTGCCAGCAGCACGGGACTAGCTGCCGGGGAGCTGTTTTTT. Its protein is CASSTGLAAGELFF.

This sequence joins TRBV5-4 and TRBJ2-1; D is possibly TRBD2 (6 bases). Germline CDR1 reads SGHNT; CDR2 reads YYREEE (reference sequence). V was pared by 2 bases and J by 6 bases, with 12 bases between. This CDR3 has 14 residues. The CDR3 is CASSFRAEGNEQFF. In DNA form, the CDR3 reads TGTGCCAGCAGCTTTCGAGCGGAGGGCAATGAGCAGTTCTTC.